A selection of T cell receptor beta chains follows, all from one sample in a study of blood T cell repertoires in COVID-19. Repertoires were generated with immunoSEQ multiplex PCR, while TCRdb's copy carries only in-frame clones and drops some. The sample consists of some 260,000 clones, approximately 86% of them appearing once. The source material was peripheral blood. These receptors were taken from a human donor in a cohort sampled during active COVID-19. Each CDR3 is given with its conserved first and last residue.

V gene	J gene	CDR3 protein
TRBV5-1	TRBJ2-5	CASSLGPTRGQETQYF
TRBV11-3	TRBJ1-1	CASSLVSAGDTEAFF
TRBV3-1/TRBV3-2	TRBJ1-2	CASSQDPGQAVHYGYTF
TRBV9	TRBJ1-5	CASSVGQPNQPQHF
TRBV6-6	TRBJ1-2	CASSRTPGTPVQGYGYTF
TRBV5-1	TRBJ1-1	CASSGTRVAFGEGNTEAFF
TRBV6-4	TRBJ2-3	CASSDGTSGTDTQYF
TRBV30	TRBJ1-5	CAWSGDRGGNQPQHF
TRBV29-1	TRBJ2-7	CSVRQGFDEQYF
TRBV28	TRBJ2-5	CASGLTQETQYF
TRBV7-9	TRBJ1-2	CASSEGQGRRYGYTF
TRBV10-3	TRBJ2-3	CAISHRQGADTQYF
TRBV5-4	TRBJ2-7	CASSQAGGTTYEQYF
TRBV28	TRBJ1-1	CASSTGWNTEAFF
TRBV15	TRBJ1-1	CATSRSLDRGSEAFF
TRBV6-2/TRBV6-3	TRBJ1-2	CASSSSLQGDYGYTF
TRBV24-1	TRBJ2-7	CATSPGLAGYEQYF
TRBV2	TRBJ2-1	CASSGGAEQFF
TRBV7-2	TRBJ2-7	CASSSPPLYEQYF
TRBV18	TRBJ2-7	CASSPPVGVGEQYF
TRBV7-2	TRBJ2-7	CASSPIGTYEQYF
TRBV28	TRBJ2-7	CASSYGTGVYEQYF
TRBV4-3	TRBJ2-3	CASSQARTPVSDTQYF
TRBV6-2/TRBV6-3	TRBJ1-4	CASSYSTAAGGKLFF
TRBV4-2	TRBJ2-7	CASSQGPRDEQYF
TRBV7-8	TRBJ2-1	CASSKRGLAGGPPRFF
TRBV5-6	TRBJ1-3	CASSWRGISGNTIYF
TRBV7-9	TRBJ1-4	CASSPSRAGEKLFF
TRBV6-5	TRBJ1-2	CASREDSLRYTF
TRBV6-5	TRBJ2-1	CASSYATSPHEQFF
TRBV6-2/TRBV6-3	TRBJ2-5	CASSSTGDDQETQYF
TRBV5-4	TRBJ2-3	CASSLAAGGMDTQYF
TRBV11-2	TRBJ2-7	CASSPMTGKSYEQYF
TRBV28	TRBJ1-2	CASRILGYGYTF
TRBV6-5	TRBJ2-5	CASSSAGVQETQYF
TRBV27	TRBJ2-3	CASSLSSSGLRGTQYF
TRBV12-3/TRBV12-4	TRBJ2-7	CASRRDSSYEQYF
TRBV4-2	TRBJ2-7	CASSQEGQGAYEQYF
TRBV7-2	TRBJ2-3	CASSFRRRTGLDTQYF
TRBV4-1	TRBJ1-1	CASSQDWGGGAEAFF
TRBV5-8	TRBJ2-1	CASSFDREVVWEQFF
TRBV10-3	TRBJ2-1	CAISAGLFNEQFF
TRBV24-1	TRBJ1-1	CATSDFLTGGRTEAFF
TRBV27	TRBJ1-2	CASSWDRAGSGYTF
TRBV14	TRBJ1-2	CASSQDYNYGYTF
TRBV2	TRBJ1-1	CASGGAWAEAFF
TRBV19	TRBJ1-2	CASSIGRSSYGYTF
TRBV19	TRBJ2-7	CAASRGYNYEQYF
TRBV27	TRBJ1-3	CASSSRTGAIYGNTIYF
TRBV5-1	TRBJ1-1	CASSRGHRNTEAFF
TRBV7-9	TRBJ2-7	CASSREDYEQYF
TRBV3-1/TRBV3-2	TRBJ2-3	CASSLSQGLDRVGSTDTQYF
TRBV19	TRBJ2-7	CASSSHGLGEQYF
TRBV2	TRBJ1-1	CASMGQPNTEAFF
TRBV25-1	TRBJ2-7	CASSGQFYEQYF
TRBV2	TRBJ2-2	CASNTGVTGELFF
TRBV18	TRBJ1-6	CASSPGTGTSPLHF